A selection of T cell receptor beta chains follows, all from one sample in a study of T-cell memory formation after mild COVID-19. MiXCR, applied by TCRdb to the 5' RACE reads, yields one record per CDR3 protein. The table has a few hundred thousand distinct CDR3 sequences, roughly a tenth seen once. Sequencing input: PBMCs or a T cell subset sorted from them (not recorded which). The receptors come from a man younger than 35 who had mild COVID-19 (a few samples of this study predate the infection). Cell type and time point are not known. The CDR3 runs from the conserved cysteine through the conserved F or W. Each record gives: CDR3 protein, CDR3 DNA, J gene, clone size, V gene, D gene. The D gene is left open where the match is weak. Clone size is stated in some rows and not others, as once, few, many or a class when expanded.

cdr3_aa: CASSITGANNEQFF
cdr3_nt: TGTGCCAGCAGCATCACCGGTGCTAACAATGAGCAGTTCTTC
j_call: TRBJ2-1
clone_size: few
v_call: TRBV7-2
d_call: .

cdr3_aa: CASSTYNTEAFF
cdr3_nt: TGTGCCAGCAGCACTTACAACACTGAAGCTTTCTTT
j_call: TRBJ1-1
clone_size: many
v_call: TRBV7-2
d_call: .

cdr3_aa: CASSRVDGQPQYF
cdr3_nt: TGTGCCAGCAGTCGAGTAGACGGACAGCCGCAGTATTTT
j_call: TRBJ2-3
clone_size: .
v_call: TRBV6-5
d_call: .

cdr3_aa: CASSPLQRMNTEAFF
cdr3_nt: TGTGCCAGTAGCCCACTACAGAGAATGAACACTGAAGCTTTCTTT
j_call: TRBJ1-1
clone_size: few
v_call: TRBV19
d_call: .

cdr3_aa: CSARGQGFTGELFF
cdr3_nt: TGCAGTGCTAGAGGACAGGGTTTTACCGGGGAGCTGTTTTTT
j_call: TRBJ2-2
clone_size: few
v_call: TRBV20-1
d_call: TRBD1

cdr3_aa: CATSRDAGDQPQHF
cdr3_nt: TGTGCCACCAGCAGAGACGCAGGGGACCAGCCCCAGCATTTT
j_call: TRBJ1-5
clone_size: few
v_call: TRBV15
d_call: .

cdr3_aa: CASRRTGGDGQPQHF
cdr3_nt: TGTGCCAGCAGAAGGACAGGGGGCGACGGTCAGCCCCAGCATTTT
j_call: TRBJ1-5
clone_size: many
v_call: TRBV5-5
d_call: TRBD1

cdr3_aa: CASSTGTSGRTEQFF
cdr3_nt: TGTGCTAGCAGCACTGGGACTAGCGGACGCACTGAGCAGTTCTTC
j_call: TRBJ2-1
clone_size: many
v_call: TRBV7-7
d_call: TRBD2

cdr3_aa: CASSSDRGSSTQHF
cdr3_nt: TGTGCCAGCAGCTCAGACCGGGGCTCCTCTACCCAGCATTTT
j_call: TRBJ1-5
clone_size: .
v_call: TRBV7-2
d_call: .

cdr3_aa: CASSGDSRETQYF
cdr3_nt: TGCGCCAGCAGTGGAGATAGCAGAGAGACCCAGTACTTC
j_call: TRBJ2-5
clone_size: many
v_call: TRBV10-2
d_call: .

cdr3_aa: CATSRGGRDQETQYF
cdr3_nt: TGTGCCACCAGCAGAGGGGGCAGGGACCAAGAGACCCAGTACTTC
j_call: TRBJ2-5
clone_size: .
v_call: TRBV15
d_call: .

cdr3_aa: CASEVQGNTGELFF
cdr3_nt: TGTGCCAGCGAGGTACAGGGGAACACCGGGGAGCTGTTTTTT
j_call: TRBJ2-2
clone_size: .
v_call: TRBV7-8
d_call: .

cdr3_aa: CASSLLGGSSTDTQYF
cdr3_nt: TGTGCCAGCAGCCTCCTAGGGGGGTCTAGCACAGATACGCAGTATTTT
j_call: TRBJ2-3
clone_size: few
v_call: TRBV7-2
d_call: .

cdr3_aa: CASSTSSSGGDRETQYF
cdr3_nt: .
j_call: TRBJ2-5
clone_size: .
v_call: TRBV28
d_call: .

cdr3_aa: CASRWTGDTEAFF
cdr3_nt: TGTGCCAGCAGGTGGACAGGGGACACTGAAGCTTTCTTT
j_call: TRBJ1-1
clone_size: .
v_call: TRBV7-2
d_call: TRBD1

cdr3_aa: CASSLGRNQPQHF
cdr3_nt: TGTGCCAGCAGCTTAGGCAGGAATCAGCCCCAGCATTTT
j_call: TRBJ1-5
clone_size: few
v_call: TRBV7-3
d_call: .

cdr3_aa: CASTSDVMNTEAFF
cdr3_nt: TGCGCCAGCACCTCGGACGTTATGAACACTGAAGCTTTCTTT
j_call: TRBJ1-1
clone_size: .
v_call: TRBV5-1
d_call: .

cdr3_aa: CASSLERGNYGYTF
cdr3_nt: TGTGCCAGCAGCCTCGAACGGGGGAACTATGGCTACACCTTC
j_call: TRBJ1-2
clone_size: .
v_call: TRBV7-2
d_call: .

cdr3_aa: CASSLSSLWDPITDTQYF
cdr3_nt: TGTGCCAGCAGTTTATCCTCTTTGTGGGACCCCATCACAGATACGCAGTATTTT
j_call: TRBJ2-3
clone_size: few
v_call: TRBV28
d_call: .

cdr3_aa: CASSRPGQGKEGYTF
cdr3_nt: TGTGCCAGCAGCCGCCCGGGACAGGGGAAGGAGGGCTACACCTTC
j_call: TRBJ1-2
clone_size: .
v_call: TRBV6-5
d_call: TRBD1

cdr3_aa: CASSEIGFGNTIYF
cdr3_nt: TGTGCCAGCAGTGAAATAGGGTTCGGAAACACCATATATTTT
j_call: TRBJ1-3
clone_size: few
v_call: TRBV25-1
d_call: .

cdr3_aa: CASSSRVGETQYF
cdr3_nt: TGCGCCAGCAGCTCCAGGGTGGGTGAGACCCAGTACTTC
j_call: TRBJ2-5
clone_size: many
v_call: TRBV5-1
d_call: .

cdr3_aa: CASSQYRGRYGYTF
cdr3_nt: TGTGCCAGCAGCCAGTACAGGGGCCGCTATGGCTACACCTTC
j_call: TRBJ1-2
clone_size: .
v_call: TRBV3-1
d_call: TRBD1

cdr3_aa: CASSQPWDSYYGYTF
cdr3_nt: TGTGCCAGCAGCCAACCTTGGGACAGCTACTATGGCTACACCTTC
j_call: TRBJ1-2
clone_size: .
v_call: TRBV3-1
d_call: TRBD1

cdr3_aa: CASSQGQHGYTF
cdr3_nt: TGCGCCAGCAGCCAAGGGCAGCATGGCTACACCTTC
j_call: TRBJ1-2
clone_size: few
v_call: TRBV4-3
d_call: .

cdr3_aa: CASSRGLAGFPDTQYF
cdr3_nt: TGTGCCAGCAGCCGGGGACTAGCGGGGTTCCCAGATACGCAGTATTTT
j_call: TRBJ2-3
clone_size: many
v_call: TRBV9
d_call: TRBD2

cdr3_aa: CATSGRNTEAFF
cdr3_nt: TGTGCCACCAGCGGGAGAAACACTGAAGCTTTCTTT
j_call: TRBJ1-1
clone_size: .
v_call: TRBV15
d_call: .

cdr3_aa: CASSYSGGIDEAFF
cdr3_nt: TGTGCCAGCAGTTACTCAGGGGGTATTGATGAAGCTTTCTTT
j_call: TRBJ1-1
clone_size: few
v_call: TRBV6-6
d_call: .

cdr3_aa: CASSRPGQGGSKLYGYTF
cdr3_nt: TGTGCCAGCAGCCGCCCGGGACAGGGGGGATCGAAGTTATATGGCTACACCTTC
j_call: TRBJ1-2
clone_size: .
v_call: TRBV7-9
d_call: TRBD1